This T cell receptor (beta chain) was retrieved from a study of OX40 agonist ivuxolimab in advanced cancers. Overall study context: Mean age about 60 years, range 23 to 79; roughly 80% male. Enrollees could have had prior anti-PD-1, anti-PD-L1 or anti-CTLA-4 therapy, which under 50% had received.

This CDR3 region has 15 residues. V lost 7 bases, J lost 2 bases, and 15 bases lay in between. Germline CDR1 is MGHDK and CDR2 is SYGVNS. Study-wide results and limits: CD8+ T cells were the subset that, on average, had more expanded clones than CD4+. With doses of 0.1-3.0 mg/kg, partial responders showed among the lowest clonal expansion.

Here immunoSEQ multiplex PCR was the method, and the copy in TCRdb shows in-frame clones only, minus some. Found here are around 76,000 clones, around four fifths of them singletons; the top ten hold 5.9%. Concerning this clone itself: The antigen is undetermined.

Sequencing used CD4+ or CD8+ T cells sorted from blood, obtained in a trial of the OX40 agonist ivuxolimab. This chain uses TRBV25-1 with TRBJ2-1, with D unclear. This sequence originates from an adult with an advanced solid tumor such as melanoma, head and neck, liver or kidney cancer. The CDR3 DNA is TGTGCCAGCAAGCTCTCCACCCTCACCTACAATGAGCAGTTCTTC. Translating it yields CASKLSTLTYNEQFF.